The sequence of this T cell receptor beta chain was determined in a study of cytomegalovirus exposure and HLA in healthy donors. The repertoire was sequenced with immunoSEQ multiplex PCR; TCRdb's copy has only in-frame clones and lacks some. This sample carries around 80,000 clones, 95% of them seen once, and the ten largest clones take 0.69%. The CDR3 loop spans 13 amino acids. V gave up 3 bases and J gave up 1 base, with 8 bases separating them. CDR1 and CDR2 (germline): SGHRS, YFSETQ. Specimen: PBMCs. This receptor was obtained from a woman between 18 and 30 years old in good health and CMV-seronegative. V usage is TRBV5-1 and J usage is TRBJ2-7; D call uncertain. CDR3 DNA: TGCGCCAGCAGCTCGTCCCGTTCCTACGAGCAGTACTTC. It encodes CASSSSRSYEQYF.